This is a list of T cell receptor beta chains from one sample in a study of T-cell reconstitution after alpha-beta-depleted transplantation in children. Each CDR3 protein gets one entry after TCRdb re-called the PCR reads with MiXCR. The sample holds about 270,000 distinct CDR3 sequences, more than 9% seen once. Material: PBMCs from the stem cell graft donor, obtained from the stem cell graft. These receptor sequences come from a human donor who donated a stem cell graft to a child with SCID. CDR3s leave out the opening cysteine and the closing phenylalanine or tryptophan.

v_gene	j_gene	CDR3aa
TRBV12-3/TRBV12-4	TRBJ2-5	ASKRTSGTQY
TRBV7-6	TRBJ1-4	ASSLTQGGTNEKLF
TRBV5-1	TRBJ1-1	ASSSGTGTNTEAF
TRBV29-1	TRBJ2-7	SVEDTGSREQY
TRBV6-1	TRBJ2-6	ASSLGGATLSGANVLT
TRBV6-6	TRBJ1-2	ASILGGGYGYT
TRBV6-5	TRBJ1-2	ASSPRGGEDYGYT
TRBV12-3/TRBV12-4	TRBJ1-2	ASSRLGDRVAYGYT
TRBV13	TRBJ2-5	ASSLQGTQY
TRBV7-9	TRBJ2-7	ASSQPSVSYEQY
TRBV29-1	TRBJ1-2	SVDGQGGGYT
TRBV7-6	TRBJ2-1	ASIPPGGNEQF
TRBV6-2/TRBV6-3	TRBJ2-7	ASLDRGLGEQY
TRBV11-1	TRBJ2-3	ACNSGGTDTQY
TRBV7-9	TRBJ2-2	ASSPRGSGELF
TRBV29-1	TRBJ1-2	SVPGTDFNYGYT
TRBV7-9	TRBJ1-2	ASSLTGTGGSYGYT
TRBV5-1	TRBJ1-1	ASSLVLGTVEAF
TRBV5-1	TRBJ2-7	ASSLDEGEEQY
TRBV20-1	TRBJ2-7	SATSGAGEQY
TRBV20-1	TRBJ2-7	SARPTEGTSSYEQY
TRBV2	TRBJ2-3	ASSRLAGGSTDTQY
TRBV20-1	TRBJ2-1	SALGGSSYNEQF
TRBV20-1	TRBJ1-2	SAIRQGDGYT
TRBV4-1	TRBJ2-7	ASSQEGFGEQY
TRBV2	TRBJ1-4	ASSEAGNNNEKLF
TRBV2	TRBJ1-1	ASSPLGGRGGAF
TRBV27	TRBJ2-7	ASRTGLNEQY
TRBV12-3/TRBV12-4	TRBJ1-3	ASSSDSFSGNTIY
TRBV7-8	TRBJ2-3	ASSSVLEDGSDTQY
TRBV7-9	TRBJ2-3	ASSSPEGAGDTDTQY
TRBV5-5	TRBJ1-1	ASSPGQGGMNTEAF
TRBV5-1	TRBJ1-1	ASSKRQGADTEAF
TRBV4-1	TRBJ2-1	ASSLEPTSASSYNEQF
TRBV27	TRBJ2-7	ASSFGTGAREQY
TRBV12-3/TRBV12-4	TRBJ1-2	ASSSTGVLSSDGYT
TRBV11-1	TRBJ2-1	ASSPSVRQGGSYNEQF
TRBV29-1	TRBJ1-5	SVPDEGQVKGQPQH
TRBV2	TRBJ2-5	ASSELGRGEETQY
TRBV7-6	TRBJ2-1	ASSYGTSGNYNEQF
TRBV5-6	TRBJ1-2	ASSPVPDYGYT
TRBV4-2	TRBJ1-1	ASSQEDRVSAF
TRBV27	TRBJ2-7	ASSTFPDSIYEQY
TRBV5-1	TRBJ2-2	ASRPTGNTGELF
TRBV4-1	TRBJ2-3	ASSQENASGGTDTQY
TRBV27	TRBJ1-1	ASSTRQGVNTEAF
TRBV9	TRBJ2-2	ASSVDPTPVGAGELF
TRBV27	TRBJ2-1	ASRTILSSYNEQF
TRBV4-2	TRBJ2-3	ASSPGTGAGDTQY
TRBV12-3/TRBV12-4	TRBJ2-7	ASSLTAPRDEQY
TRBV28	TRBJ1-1	ASRDTEAF
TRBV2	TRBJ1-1	ASSEIAGRAF
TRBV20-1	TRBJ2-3	SARLNSASTDTQY
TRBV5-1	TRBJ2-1	ASTDRVSYNEQF
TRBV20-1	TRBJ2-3	SASSLAGLTDTQY
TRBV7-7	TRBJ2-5	ASSLNWLEETQY
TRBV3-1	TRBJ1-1	ASSHDRAGTEAF